This T cell receptor (beta chain) was profiled in a study of T cell responses to AZD1222 COVID-19 vaccine. Study-wide points: Baseline serostatus was positive in only a handful of AZD1222 recipients. Clonal diversity may have been underestimated, and the donors were mostly white British, with more females than males.

The CDR3 is 15 residues long. Germline V lookup: CDR1 MDHEN, CDR2 SYDVKM. V shed 7 bases and J shed 2 bases, with 17 bases lying between them. Details on this clone: Its antigen is currently unknown.

Clones were read by immunoSEQ multiplex PCR, and TCRdb kept only the in-frame ones, dropping some. The table has 170,000 or so clones, 90% seen once; the top ten hold approximately 1.5%. V gene TRBV28 combines with J gene TRBJ1-1, with a tentative D call TRBD1 (5 bases). Sequencing was performed on peripheral blood, taken on day 0 of AZD1222 vaccination. The source is an adult in good health. In DNA, the CDR3 is TGTGCCAGCACCCCCGATGTAAGGGGAAACACTGAAGCTTTCTTT. This gives the protein CASTPDVRGNTEAFF.